This T cell receptor (beta chain) was identified during a study of T cells in Graves' hyperthyroidism and ophthalmopathy. The study, taken as a whole, reports: The model made its ophthalmopathy prediction, and onset followed a median roughly six months later. A 13 V-J signature model discriminated ophthalmopathy versus stable hyperthyroidism. Most clonotypes expanded in the thyroid (above 0.001) were also present in blood.

This clonotype has only one observation. The antigen is not known. At one end, the junction sequence differs from germline, possibly due to a read error. This CDR3 spans 13 amino acids. In germline, CDR1 is SEHNR, CDR2 FQNEAQ (reference sequence). Hyperthyroidism, newly diagnosed and lasting under 2 months, affected patients aged 18 to 65. Amplified TCR beta CDR3 regions came from RNA transcripts. When the TCR CDR3 underwent first-round RT-PCR, the HTBI primer set was used. TCRdb reanalysed the multiplex PCR reads using MiXCR and keeps one entry per CDR3 protein. The table lists fewer than 900,000 distinct CDR3 sequences, roughly 15% of them singletons, with under 10% in the top ten.

What was sequenced was blood. The chain employs TRBV7-9 and TRBJ1-1; D remains unclear. This sequence was found in a man aged 18-30 years with Graves' hyperthyroidism. The CDR3 DNA sequence: TGTGCCTGCAGCCCGTACGGAAACACTGAAGCTTTCTTT. Residues: CACSPYGNTEAFF.